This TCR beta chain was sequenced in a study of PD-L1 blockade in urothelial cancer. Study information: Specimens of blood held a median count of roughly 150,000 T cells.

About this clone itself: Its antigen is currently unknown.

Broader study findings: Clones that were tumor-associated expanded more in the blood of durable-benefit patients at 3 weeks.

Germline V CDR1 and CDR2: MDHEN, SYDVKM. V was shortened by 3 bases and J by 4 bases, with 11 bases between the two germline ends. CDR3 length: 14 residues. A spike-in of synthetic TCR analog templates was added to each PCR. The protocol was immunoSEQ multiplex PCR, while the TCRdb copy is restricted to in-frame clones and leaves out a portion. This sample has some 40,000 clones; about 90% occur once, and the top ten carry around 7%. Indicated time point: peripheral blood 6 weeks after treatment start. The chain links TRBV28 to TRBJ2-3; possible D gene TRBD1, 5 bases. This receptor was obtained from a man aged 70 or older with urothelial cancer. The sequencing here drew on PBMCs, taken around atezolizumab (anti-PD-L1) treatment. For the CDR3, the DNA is TGTGCCAGCAGTTTTCAGGGAACGGCAGATACGCAGTATTTT. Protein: CASSFQGTADTQYF.